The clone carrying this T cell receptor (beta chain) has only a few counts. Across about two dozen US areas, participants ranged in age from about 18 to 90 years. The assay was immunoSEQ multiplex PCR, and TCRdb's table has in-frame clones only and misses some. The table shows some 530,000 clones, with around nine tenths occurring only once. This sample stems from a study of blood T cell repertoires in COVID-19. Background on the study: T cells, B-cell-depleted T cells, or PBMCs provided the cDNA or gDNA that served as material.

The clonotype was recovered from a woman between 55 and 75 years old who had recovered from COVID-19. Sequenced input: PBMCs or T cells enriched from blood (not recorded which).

The CDR3 spells CSASAELNTEAFF. CDR3 DNA sequence: TGCAGTGCTAGTGCAGAATTGAACACTGAAGCTTTCTTT. The chain has TRBV20-1 and TRBJ1-1; no reliable D call. Germline CDR1 and CDR2: DFQATT and SNEGSKA (reference sequence). The CDR3 length is 13 residues. V gave up 3 bases and J gave up 0 bases, with 8 bases separating them.